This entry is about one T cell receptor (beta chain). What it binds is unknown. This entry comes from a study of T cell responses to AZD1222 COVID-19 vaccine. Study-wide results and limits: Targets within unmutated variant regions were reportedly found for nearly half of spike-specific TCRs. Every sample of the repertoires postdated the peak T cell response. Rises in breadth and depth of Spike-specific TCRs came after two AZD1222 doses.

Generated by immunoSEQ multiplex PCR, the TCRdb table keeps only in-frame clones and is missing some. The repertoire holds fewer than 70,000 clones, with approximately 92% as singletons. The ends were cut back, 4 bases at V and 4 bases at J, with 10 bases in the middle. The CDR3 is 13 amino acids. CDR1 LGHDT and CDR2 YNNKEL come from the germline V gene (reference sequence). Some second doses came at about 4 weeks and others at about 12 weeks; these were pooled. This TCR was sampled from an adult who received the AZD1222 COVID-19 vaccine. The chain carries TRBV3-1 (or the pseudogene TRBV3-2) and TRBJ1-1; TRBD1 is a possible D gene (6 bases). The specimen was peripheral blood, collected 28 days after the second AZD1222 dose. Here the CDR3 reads CASSPTGITEAFF. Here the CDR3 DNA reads TGTGCCAGCAGCCCAACAGGGATCACTGAAGCTTTCTTT.